This TCR beta chain was sequenced in a study of siplizumab effects on memory and regulatory T cells (dated by TCRdb to 2018 to 2020). General notes on the study: Paired mixed lymphocyte reactions were run with siplizumab at about 0.91 ug/mL and without drug, across roughly 8 responder-stimulator pairs. The effect of the anti-CD2 antibody siplizumab on alloreactive T-cell subsets was examined in allogeneic mixed lymphocyte reactions constructed from human PBMCs. The paper as a whole reports these results and caveats: Among mappable alloreactive CD4+ clones, the Treg-derived fraction averaged about 75% with siplizumab versus roughly 29% in control reactions. Siplizumab significantly reduced the cumulative frequency of alloreactive sequences traceable to unstimulated CD4+ memory T cells. Sequences below about 10^-5 frequency were poorly captured, so only a minor fraction of alloreactive clones could be mapped to unstimulated subsets. Whether proliferating Tregs from siplizumab cultures were suppressive was not functionally confirmed. For roughly 75-97% of proliferating CD4+ or CD8+ clones, no naive or memory phenotype could be assigned. Compared with memory T cells, unstimulated naive T cells appeared more diverse, and naive cells seemed to make a substantial contribution to the alloresponse.

This clone was recorded once. Its antigen is currently not known. Base qualities are missing; no much larger clone stands one base away. To prepare the library, the immunoSEQ multiplex PCR assay was applied. Roughly 10^5 TCR templates per sample were assayed on the deep sequencing platform. Genomic DNA extracted from sorted T cells was the material used for TCRbeta CDR3 sequencing. The original methods were these. The R programming language was used for the clonal analysis of the TCRbeta CDR3 data. Alloreactive CD4+ and CD8+ clones were defined by comparing unstimulated samples with post-reaction CFSE-low samples. Regulatory or non-regulatory origin was assigned to alloreactive CD4+ clones by matching of sequences to sorted unstimulated Treg and non-Treg repertoires. TCRdb re-hosts the immuneACCESS table, in-frame sequences only. Its copies lack some clones; in the studies checked, an unresolved V gene accounts for under half of them, and the cause for the rest is not known. D and trimming were read from the DNA, whereas the V and J calls and clone size are those reported in that table. The sample table shows 10,000 or so clones, and 46% are seen once. The ten largest clones represent less than 25% of the sample.

The germline V end is reduced by 2 bases and the J end by 0 bases; junction bases left unmatched: 9. CDR3 length: 18 amino acids, cysteine to phenylalanine. Kept here is only the CDR3 DNA, which spans 54 bases and is read in frame from base 1. CDR1 and CDR2 are read off the germline V gene as SGHAT and FQNNGV. Mixed lymphocyte reaction cells were cocultured at 37°C for 6 to 7 days. After responder PBMCs were labelled with CFSE and stimulator PBMCs with Violet Dye, the two populations were combined at a 1:1 ratio. Sorted unstimulated T cells and proliferating T cells recovered from mixed lymphocyte reactions were subjected to TCRbeta CDR3 sequencing. Fresh whole blood from some eleven HLA-typed healthy donors was used to isolate PBMCs. After the mixed lymphocyte reaction, proliferating CFSE-low responder T cells were FACS-sorted for TCR sequencing.

This chain joins TRBV11-2 to TRBJ2-1, with TRBD2 identical over 8 junction bases. The source is a human donor in good health; the cells came from an allogeneic mixed lymphocyte reaction. Material: CFSE-low (dividing) CD4+ T cells sorted from an allogeneic mixed lymphocyte reaction. The nucleotide sequence is given as TGTGCCAGCAGCTTAATATCAGCGGGAGCCTACTCCTACAATGAGCAGTTCTTC. Translated, this gives CASSLISAGAYSYNEQFF.